This TCR beta chain was captured by sequencing in a study of T cell repertoires in cytomegalovirus infection. Study overall: Peptides in the study included HLA-C-restricted and HLA-B-restricted CMV epitopes. An indication of both CMV infection and matching HLA type came from public TCR beta signatures.

Study-wide findings and caveats: Totalled public TCR beta family frequency picked out people who carried CMV plus the relevant HLA. Clonotypes of TCR beta that were HLA-C-restricted and CMV-specific dominated the ex vivo response.

Comments on this clonotype: What it binds is not known.

The length of the CDR3 is 15 residues. Germline CDR1 and CDR2: ENHRY and SYGVKD. The V gene end was trimmed by 4 bases and the J gene end by 2 bases; junction bases not matched to a gene: 2. A single record per CDR3 protein comes from TCRdb applying MiXCR to the reads. This table has hundreds of thousands of distinct CDR3 sequences, around 32% appearing once. This TCR came from a human donor in good health (CMV status not recorded). Some clones in this sample may be carry-over from other donors' samples. The J gene is TRBJ2-3, the V gene TRBV10-3; 11 bases fit TRBD2. This specimen consisted of cultured CD8+ T cells from PBMCs, obtained from culture after CMV antigen stimulation. CDR3 region: CAISGSGGDTDTQYF. The CDR3 DNA is TGTGCCATCAGTGGTAGCGGGGGGGACACAGATACGCAGTATTTT.